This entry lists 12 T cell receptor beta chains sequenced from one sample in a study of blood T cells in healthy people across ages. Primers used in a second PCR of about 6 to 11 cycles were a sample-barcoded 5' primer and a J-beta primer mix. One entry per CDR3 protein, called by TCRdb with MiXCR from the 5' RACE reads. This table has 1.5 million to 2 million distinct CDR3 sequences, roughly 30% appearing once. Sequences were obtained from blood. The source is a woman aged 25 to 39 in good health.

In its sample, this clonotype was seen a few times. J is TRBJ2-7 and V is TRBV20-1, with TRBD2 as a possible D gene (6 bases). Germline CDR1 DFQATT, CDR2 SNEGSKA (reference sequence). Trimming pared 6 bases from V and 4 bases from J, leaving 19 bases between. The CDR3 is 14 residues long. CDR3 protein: CSAPTYREIYEQYF. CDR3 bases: TGCAGTGCCCCAACTTACCGGGAGATATACGAGCAGTACTTC.

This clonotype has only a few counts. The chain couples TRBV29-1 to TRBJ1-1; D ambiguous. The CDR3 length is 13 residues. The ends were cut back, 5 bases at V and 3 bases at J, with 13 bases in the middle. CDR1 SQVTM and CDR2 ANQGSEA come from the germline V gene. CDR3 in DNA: TGCAGCGTTTCTAGGCGTCTTGACACTGAAGCTTTCTTT. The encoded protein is CSVSRRLDTEAFF.

CDR3 DNA: TGTGCCAGCAGTCGGATCGGGATGGACAGGGTGCGCGGAGAGACCCAGTACTTC. Translation gives CASSRIGMDRVRGETQYF. This chain links TRBV7-3 with TRBJ2-5; TRBD1 agrees at 8 bases. Trimming took 6 bases from V and 4 from J; bases not matched to a gene: 19. The CDR3 covers 18 residues. Germline CDR1 reads SGHTA; CDR2 reads FQGTGA.

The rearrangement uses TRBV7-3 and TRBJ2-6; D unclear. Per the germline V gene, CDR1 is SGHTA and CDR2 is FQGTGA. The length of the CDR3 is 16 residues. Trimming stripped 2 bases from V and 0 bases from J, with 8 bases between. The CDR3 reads CASSLGYGSGANVLTF. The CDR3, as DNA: TGTGCCAGCAGCTTAGGTTATGGCTCTGGGGCCAACGTCCTGACTTTC.

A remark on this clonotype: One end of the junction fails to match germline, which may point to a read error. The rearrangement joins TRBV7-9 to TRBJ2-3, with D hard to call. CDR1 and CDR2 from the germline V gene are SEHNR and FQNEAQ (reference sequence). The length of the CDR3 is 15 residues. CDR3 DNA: TGTGTCAGCAGCTCCCACCTCAGGCCTTCCTTTTCGCAGTATTTT. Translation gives CVSSSHLRPSFSQYF.

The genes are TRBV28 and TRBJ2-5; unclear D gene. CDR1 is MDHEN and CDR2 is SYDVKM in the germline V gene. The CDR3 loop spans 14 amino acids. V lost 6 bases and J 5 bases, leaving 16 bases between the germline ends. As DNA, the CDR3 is TGTGCCAGCAGCTCGAACCTGGGATGGGAGACCCAGTACTTC. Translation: CASSSNLGWETQYF.

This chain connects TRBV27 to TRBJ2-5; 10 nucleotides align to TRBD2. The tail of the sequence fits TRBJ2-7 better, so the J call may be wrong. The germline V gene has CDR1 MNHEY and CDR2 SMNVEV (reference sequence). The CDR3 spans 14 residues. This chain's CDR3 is CASWRPGLAIEQYF. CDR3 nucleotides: TGTGCCAGCTGGCGACCGGGACTAGCGATCGAGCAGTACTTC.

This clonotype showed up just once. The CDR3: CASREGLPYNEQFF. The CDR3 bases are TGTGCCAGCAGGGAGGGCCTTCCTTACAATGAGCAGTTCTTC. The V and J genes are TRBV27 and TRBJ2-1, with D possibly TRBD2 on 6 matching bases. The V end was cut by 6 bases, the J end by 4 bases, with 13 bases between. The CDR3 is made up of 14 amino acids. Germline CDR1 and CDR2: MNHEY and SMNVEV (reference sequence).

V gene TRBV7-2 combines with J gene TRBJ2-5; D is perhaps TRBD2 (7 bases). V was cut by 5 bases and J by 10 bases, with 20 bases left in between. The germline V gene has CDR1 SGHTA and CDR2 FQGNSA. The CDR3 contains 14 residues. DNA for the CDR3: TGTGCCAGCAGCCCCCAAGGGAGGGGGGAAATCCAGTACTTC. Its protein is CASSPQGRGEIQYF. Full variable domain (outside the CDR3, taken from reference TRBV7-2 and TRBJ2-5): GAGVSQSPSNKVTEKGKDVELRCDPISGHTALYWYRQSLGQGLEFLIYFQGNSAPDKSGLPSDRFSAERTGGSVSTLTIQRTQQEDSAVYLCASSPQGRGEIQYFGPGTRLLVL.

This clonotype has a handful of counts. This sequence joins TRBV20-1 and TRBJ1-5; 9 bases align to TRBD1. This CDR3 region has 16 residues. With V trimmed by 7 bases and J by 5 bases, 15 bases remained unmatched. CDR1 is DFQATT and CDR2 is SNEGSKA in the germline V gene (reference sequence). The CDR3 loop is CSVRDRAQSWYQPQHF. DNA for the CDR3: TGCAGTGTACGGGACAGGGCGCAAAGCTGGTATCAGCCCCAGCATTTT.

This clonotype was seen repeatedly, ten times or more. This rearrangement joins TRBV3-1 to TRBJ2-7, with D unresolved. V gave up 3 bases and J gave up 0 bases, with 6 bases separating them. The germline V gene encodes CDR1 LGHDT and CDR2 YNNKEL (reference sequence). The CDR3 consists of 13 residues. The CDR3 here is CASSHPSSYEQYF. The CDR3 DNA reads TGTGCCAGCAGCCATCCCAGCTCCTACGAGCAGTACTTC.

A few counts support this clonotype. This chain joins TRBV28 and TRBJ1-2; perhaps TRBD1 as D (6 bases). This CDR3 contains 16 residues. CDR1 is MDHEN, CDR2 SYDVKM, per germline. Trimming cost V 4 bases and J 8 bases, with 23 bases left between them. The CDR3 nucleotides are TGTGCCAGCAGTTCACCTCGGGAGGGGGAGTCTATAGGCTACACCTTC. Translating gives CASSSPREGESIGYTF.